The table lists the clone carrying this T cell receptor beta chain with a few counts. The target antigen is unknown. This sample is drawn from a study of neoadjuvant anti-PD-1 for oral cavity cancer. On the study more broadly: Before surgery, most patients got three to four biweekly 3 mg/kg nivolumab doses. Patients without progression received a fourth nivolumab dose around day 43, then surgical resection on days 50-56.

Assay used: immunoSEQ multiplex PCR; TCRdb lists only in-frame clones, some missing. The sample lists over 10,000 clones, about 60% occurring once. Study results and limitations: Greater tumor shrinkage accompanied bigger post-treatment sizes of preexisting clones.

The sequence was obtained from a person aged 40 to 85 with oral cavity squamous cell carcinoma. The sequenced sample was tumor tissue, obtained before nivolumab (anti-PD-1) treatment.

CDR3 region: CSVRESTNYGYTF. The CDR3 region has the DNA TGCAGCGTGCGGGAATCTACTAACTATGGCTACACCTTC. The chain is built from TRBV29-1 and TRBJ1-2; no definite D call. V was pared by 6 bases and J by 0 bases, with 11 bases between. Germline CDR1 and CDR2: SQVTM and ANQGSEA. The length of the CDR3 is 13 residues.